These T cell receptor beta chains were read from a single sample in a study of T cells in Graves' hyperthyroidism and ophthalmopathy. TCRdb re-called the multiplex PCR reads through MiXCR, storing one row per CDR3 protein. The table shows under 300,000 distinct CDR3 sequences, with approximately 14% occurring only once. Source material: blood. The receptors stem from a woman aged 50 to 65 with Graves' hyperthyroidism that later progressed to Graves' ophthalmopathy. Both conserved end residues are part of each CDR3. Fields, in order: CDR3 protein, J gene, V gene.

cdr3_aa: CASSLSRAETQYF
j_call: TRBJ2-5
v_call: TRBV27

cdr3_aa: CASSLLGVNEQFF
j_call: TRBJ2-1
v_call: TRBV5-1

cdr3_aa: CASSRGQGARNTEAFF
j_call: TRBJ1-1
v_call: TRBV11-1

cdr3_aa: CASSRDDRGRNKYF
j_call: TRBJ2-4
v_call: TRBV4-1

cdr3_aa: CASSYTQHGQGTDTQYF
j_call: TRBJ2-3
v_call: TRBV6-6

cdr3_aa: CASSKGRGSTEAFF
j_call: TRBJ1-1
v_call: TRBV9

cdr3_aa: CASSGGETQYF
j_call: TRBJ2-5
v_call: TRBV11-2

cdr3_aa: CASSFALRTILDGYTF
j_call: TRBJ1-2
v_call: TRBV27

cdr3_aa: CASSHPGTEARVGYTF
j_call: TRBJ1-2
v_call: TRBV5-4

cdr3_aa: CASSLYRDGTEAFF
j_call: TRBJ1-1
v_call: TRBV27

cdr3_aa: CASSLNGVAIYEQYF
j_call: TRBJ2-7
v_call: TRBV7-8

cdr3_aa: CASSLEALNTEAFF
j_call: TRBJ1-1
v_call: TRBV5-1

cdr3_aa: CASSPGLARRDTQYF
j_call: TRBJ2-3
v_call: TRBV7-3

cdr3_aa: CASSPPEGNGNPYEQYF
j_call: TRBJ2-7
v_call: TRBV28

cdr3_aa: CASSRLYRGTRTEAFF
j_call: TRBJ1-1
v_call: TRBV6-1

cdr3_aa: CSARDWGARSYNEQFF
j_call: TRBJ2-1
v_call: TRBV20-1

cdr3_aa: CAERGPGELFF
j_call: TRBJ2-2
v_call: TRBV30

cdr3_aa: CASSLGRSGNEQYF
j_call: TRBJ2-7
v_call: TRBV7-8

cdr3_aa: CASSDHGGGEQFF
j_call: TRBJ2-1
v_call: TRBV2

cdr3_aa: CASSFSLAGGETQYF
j_call: TRBJ2-5
v_call: TRBV2

cdr3_aa: CASSVEGGSSYNEQFF
j_call: TRBJ2-1
v_call: TRBV9

cdr3_aa: CAISPLQRDTQYF
j_call: TRBJ2-3
v_call: TRBV10-3

cdr3_aa: CASSQGTSGRTDTQYF
j_call: TRBJ2-3
v_call: TRBV4-1

cdr3_aa: CAISPPLGGPHTDTQYF
j_call: TRBJ2-3
v_call: TRBV11-1

cdr3_aa: CAISELWAGGGGETQYF
j_call: TRBJ2-5
v_call: TRBV10-3

cdr3_aa: CASSPGQGRIREQFF
j_call: TRBJ2-1
v_call: TRBV18

cdr3_aa: CSAEGDSVFTGELFF
j_call: TRBJ2-2
v_call: TRBV20-1

cdr3_aa: CASSNGETTEAFF
j_call: TRBJ1-1
v_call: TRBV19

cdr3_aa: CSAYQPGGNQPQHF
j_call: TRBJ1-5
v_call: TRBV20-1

cdr3_aa: CASSADRDRSRYSNQPQHF
j_call: TRBJ1-5
v_call: TRBV19

cdr3_aa: CSASAGGNTGELFF
j_call: TRBJ2-2
v_call: TRBV20-1

cdr3_aa: CASSLNSGSWTDTQYF
j_call: TRBJ2-3
v_call: TRBV11-3

cdr3_aa: CASSLASGNTIYF
j_call: TRBJ1-3
v_call: TRBV5-1

cdr3_aa: CASSWAGQGGVWAFF
j_call: TRBJ1-1
v_call: TRBV7-9

cdr3_aa: CSARETGREAFF
j_call: TRBJ1-1
v_call: TRBV20-1

cdr3_aa: CASSDIGTANTGELFF
j_call: TRBJ2-2
v_call: TRBV3-1

cdr3_aa: CASSSGRRETQYF
j_call: TRBJ2-5
v_call: TRBV12-3/TRBV12-4

cdr3_aa: CAWSFKYSGNTIYF
j_call: TRBJ1-3
v_call: TRBV30

cdr3_aa: CSARVPSGRAGELFF
j_call: TRBJ2-2
v_call: TRBV20-1

cdr3_aa: CATSGPEVGLSPYNEQFF
j_call: TRBJ2-1
v_call: TRBV15